This T cell receptor (beta chain) came from a study of T cell changes during pregnancy in multiple sclerosis. This clone has only one observation. TCRdb's copy holds only in-frame clones and misses some; the assay was immunoSEQ multiplex PCR. The table has tens of thousands of clones, around 93% seen once. Germline CDR1 reads LGHNA; CDR2 reads YSLEER. CDR3 length: 16 residues. Trimming at V came to 3 bases and at J to 3 bases, leaving 7 bases not matched to a gene. The sequences come from CD4+ T cells from peripheral blood mononuclear cells, collected in the third trimester of pregnancy. The chain is built from TRBV4-3 and TRBJ2-1; TRBD2 agrees at 8 bases. This clonotype originated in a female donor with multiple sclerosis, enrolled in a pregnancy study. The CDR3 DNA is TGCGCCAGCAGCCAGAAAGCGGGAGCCCTCTACAATGAGCAGTTCTTC. Its translation is CASSQKAGALYNEQFF.